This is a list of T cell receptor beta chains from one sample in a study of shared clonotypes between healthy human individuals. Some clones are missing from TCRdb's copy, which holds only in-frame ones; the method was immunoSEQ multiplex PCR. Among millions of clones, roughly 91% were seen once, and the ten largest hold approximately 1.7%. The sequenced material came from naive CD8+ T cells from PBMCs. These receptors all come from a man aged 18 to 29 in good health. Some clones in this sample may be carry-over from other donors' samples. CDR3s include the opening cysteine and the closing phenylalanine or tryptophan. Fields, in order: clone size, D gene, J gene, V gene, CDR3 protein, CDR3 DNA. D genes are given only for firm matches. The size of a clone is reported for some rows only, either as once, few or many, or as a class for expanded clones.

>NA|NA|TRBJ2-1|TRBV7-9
CASSAPDPRSYNEQFF
TGTGCCAGCAGCGCTCCTGACCCTCGCTCCTACAATGAGCAGTTCTTC
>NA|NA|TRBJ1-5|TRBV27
CASSSNKPQHF
TGTGCCAGCAGTTCTAATAAGCCCCAGCATTTT
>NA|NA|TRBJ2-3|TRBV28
CASSSGPQSNTQYF
TGTGCCAGCAGCTCGGGACCGCAAAGCAATACGCAGTATTTT
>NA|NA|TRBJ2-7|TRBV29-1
CSGPYRDRTYEQYF
TGCAGCGGGCCATACCGGGACCGCACCTACGAGCAGTACTTC
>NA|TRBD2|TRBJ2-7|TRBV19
CASSPTGLAGDEQYF
TGTGCCAGTAGTCCAACGGGACTAGCGGGGGACGAGCAGTACTTC
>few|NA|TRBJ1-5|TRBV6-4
CASSRRMRSNQPQHF
TGTGCCAGCAGTAGGCGGATGAGGAGCAATCAGCCCCAGCATTTT
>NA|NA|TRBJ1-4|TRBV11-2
CASSLNEEGMLLPNEKLFF
TGTGCCAGCAGCTTAAATGAAGAGGGGATGCTGTTACCTAATGAAAAACTGTTTTTT
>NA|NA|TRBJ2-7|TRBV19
CASSMEGSYEQYF
TGTGCCAGTAGTATGGAGGGATCCTACGAGCAGTACTTC
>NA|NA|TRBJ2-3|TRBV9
CASSVGPLDGDTQYF
TGTGCCAGCAGCGTAGGACCATTAGATGGGGATACGCAGTATTTT
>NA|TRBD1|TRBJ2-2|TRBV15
CATSGTANTGELFF
TGTGCCACCAGCGGGACAGCGAACACCGGGGAGCTGTTTTTT
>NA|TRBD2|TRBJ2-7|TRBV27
CASSKLAGGLTYEQYF
TGTGCCAGCAGTAAACTAGCGGGAGGGCTGACCTACGAGCAGTACTTC
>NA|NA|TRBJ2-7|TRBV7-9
CASSFPGSGYEQYF
TGTGCCAGCAGCTTCCCGGGGAGCGGGTACGAGCAGTACTTC
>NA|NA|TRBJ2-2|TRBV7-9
CASSRSLGPTNTGELFF
TGTGCCAGCAGCCGTTCTCTAGGGCCTACTAACACCGGGGAGCTGTTTTTT
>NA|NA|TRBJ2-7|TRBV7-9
CASSSSLTTYEQYF
TGTGCCAGCAGCTCCTCGCTTACGACCTACGAGCAGTACTTC
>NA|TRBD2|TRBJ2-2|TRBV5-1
CASSVLVGTSGRSLPGELFF
TGCGCCAGCAGCGTACTGGTCGGGACTAGCGGGAGGAGTCTCCCCGGGGAGCTGTTTTTT
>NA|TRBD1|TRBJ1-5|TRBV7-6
CASAKGARDQPQHF
TGTGCCAGCGCCAAGGGGGCTCGGGATCAGCCCCAGCATTTT
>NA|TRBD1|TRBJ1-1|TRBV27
CASSDRGLNTEAFF
TGTGCCAGCAGTGACAGGGGACTGAACACTGAAGCTTTCTTT
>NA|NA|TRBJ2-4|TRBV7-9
CASSLLGPGPNIQYF
TGTGCCAGCAGCCTGCTGGGACCCGGTCCCAACATTCAGTACTTC
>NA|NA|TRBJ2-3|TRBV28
CASSLAVSTDTQYF
TGTGCCAGCAGCTTAGCGGTTAGCACAGATACGCAGTATTTT
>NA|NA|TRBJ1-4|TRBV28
CASSLLTGFPYQNEKLFF
TGTGCCAGCAGTTTGCTGACCGGATTCCCTTACCAAAATGAAAAACTGTTTTTT
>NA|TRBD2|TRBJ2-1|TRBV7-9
CASSLDIAGVAYNEQFF
TGTGCCAGCAGCTTAGATATAGCGGGAGTCGCCTACAATGAGCAGTTCTTC
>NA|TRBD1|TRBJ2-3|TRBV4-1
CASSQGQGSTDTQYF
TGCGCCAGCAGCCAAGGACAGGGGAGCACAGATACGCAGTATTTT
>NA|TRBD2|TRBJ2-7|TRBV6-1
CASKLAGTYEQYF
TGTGCCAGCAAACTAGCGGGAACCTACGAGCAGTACTTC
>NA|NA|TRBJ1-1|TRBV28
CASSLPKQANTEAFF
TGTGCCAGCAGTTTACCCAAACAGGCTAACACTGAAGCTTTCTTT
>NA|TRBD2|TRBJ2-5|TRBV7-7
CASSAGLAGGREWETQYF
TGTGCCAGCAGCGCCGGACTAGCGGGAGGGCGCGAGTGGGAGACCCAGTACTTC
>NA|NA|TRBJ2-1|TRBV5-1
CASSLKTGEQFF
TGCGCCAGCAGCTTAAAGACGGGTGAGCAGTTCTTC
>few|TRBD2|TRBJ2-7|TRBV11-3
CASTIPGLPCYF
TGTGCCAGCACCATTCCGGGACTACCGTGTTACTTC
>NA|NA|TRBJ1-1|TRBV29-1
CSVVAGGDTEAFF
TGCAGCGTTGTTGCGGGGGGGGACACTGAAGCTTTCTTT
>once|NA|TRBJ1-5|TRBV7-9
CASSLGGGYQPQHF
TGTGCCAGCAGCTTAGGGGGCGGATATCAGCCCCAGCATTTT
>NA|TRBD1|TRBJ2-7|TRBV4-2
CASSRGPGQEATLEQYF
TGTGCCAGCAGCCGGGGACCGGGACAGGAGGCCACATTGGAGCAGTACTTC
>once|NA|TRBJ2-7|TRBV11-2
CASSTRTWAYEQYF
TGTGCCAGCAGCACCCGAACCTGGGCCTACGAGCAGTACTTC
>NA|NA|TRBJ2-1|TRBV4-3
CASSLGSEQFF
TGCGCCAGCAGCCTAGGGTCTGAGCAGTTCTTC
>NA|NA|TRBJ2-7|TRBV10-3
CAIMGVSYEQYF
TGTGCCATCATGGGGGTCAGCTACGAGCAGTACTTC
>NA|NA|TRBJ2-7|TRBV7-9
CASSFRGDYSKGQYF
TGTGCCAGCAGCTTCAGGGGGGACTATTCCAAGGGGCAGTACTTC
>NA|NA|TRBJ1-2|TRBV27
CASSHHTSYGYTF
TGTGCCAGCAGTCACCACACCTCCTATGGCTACACCTTC
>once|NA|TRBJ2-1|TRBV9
CASSVEGPGNNEQFF
TGTGCCAGCAGCGTAGAAGGGCCAGGTAACAATGAGCAGTTCTTC
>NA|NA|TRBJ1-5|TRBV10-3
CAISEGQANQPQHF
TGTGCCATCAGTGAAGGGCAGGCCAATCAGCCCCAGCATTTT
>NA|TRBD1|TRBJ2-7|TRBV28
CASSFGPGQGSHYEQYF
TGTGCCAGCAGTTTTGGACCTGGACAGGGTAGCCACTACGAGCAGTACTTC
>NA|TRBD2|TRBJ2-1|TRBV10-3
CAISEPGLRAGVHEQFF
TGTGCCATCAGTGAGCCAGGACTACGAGCGGGAGTCCACGAGCAGTTCTTC
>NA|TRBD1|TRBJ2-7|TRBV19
CASSIAGQSTYEQYF
TGTGCCAGTAGTATAGCGGGACAGTCGACCTACGAGCAGTACTTC
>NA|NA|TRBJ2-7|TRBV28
CASRHIETDGFSYEQYF
TGTGCCAGCAGACATATAGAAACGGACGGATTCTCCTACGAGCAGTACTTC
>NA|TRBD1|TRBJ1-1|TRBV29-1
CSVEKTGGLGGTEAFF
TGCAGCGTTGAGAAGACAGGGGGCCTTGGCGGCACTGAAGCTTTCTTT
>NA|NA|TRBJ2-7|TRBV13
CASSLGRGSYEQYF
TGTGCCAGCAGCTTAGGCCGAGGATCCTACGAGCAGTACTTC
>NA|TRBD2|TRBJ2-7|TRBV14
CASSQGGAGPYEQYF
TGTGCCAGCAGCCAAGGGGGAGCGGGACCCTACGAGCAGTACTTC
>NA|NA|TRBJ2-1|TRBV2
CASSEGWGDSYNEQFF
TGTGCCAGCAGTGAAGGATGGGGTGACTCCTACAATGAGCAGTTCTTC
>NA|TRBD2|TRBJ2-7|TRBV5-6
CASSPTSEVTYEQYF
TGTGCCAGCAGCCCCACTAGCGAGGTAACCTACGAGCAGTACTTC
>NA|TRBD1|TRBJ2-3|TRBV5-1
CASSDSFRGYTDTQYF
TGCGCCAGCAGCGACTCATTCAGGGGGTACACAGATACGCAGTATTTT
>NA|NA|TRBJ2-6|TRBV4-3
CASSRGGQILPTGANVLTF
TGCGCCAGCAGCCGGGGGGGACAGATACTCCCCACTGGGGCCAACGTCCTGACTTTC
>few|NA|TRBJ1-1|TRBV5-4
CASNPEQGVPTEAFF
TGTGCCAGCAACCCCGAACAGGGAGTTCCCACTGAAGCTTTCTTT
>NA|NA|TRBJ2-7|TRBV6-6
CASSLGNLRDEQYF
TGTGCCAGCAGTTTGGGCAACTTACGCGACGAGCAGTACTTC
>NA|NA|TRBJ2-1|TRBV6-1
CASSAYGPSSYNEQFF
TGTGCCAGCAGTGCCTACGGACCGAGCTCCTACAATGAGCAGTTCTTC
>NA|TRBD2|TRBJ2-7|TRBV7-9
CASSLRGEYF
TGTGCCAGCAGCTTACGGGGGGAGTACTTC
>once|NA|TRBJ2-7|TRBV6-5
CASSYVGVGIEQYF
TGTGCCAGCAGTTACGTAGGGGTCGGCATCGAGCAGTACTTC
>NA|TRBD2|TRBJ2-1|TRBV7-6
CASSPPSGSSEQFF
TGTGCCAGCAGCCCCCCGAGCGGGAGTAGTGAGCAGTTCTTC
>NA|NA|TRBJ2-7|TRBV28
CASSLKGWNYEQYF
TGTGCCAGCAGTTTAAAGGGCTGGAACTACGAGCAGTACTTC
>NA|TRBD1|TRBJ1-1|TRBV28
CASSHLLGRGLTEAFF
TGTGCCAGCAGTCACCTCCTTGGAAGGGGGCTCACTGAAGCTTTCTTT
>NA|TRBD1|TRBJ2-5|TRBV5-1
CASSSDRGRETQYF
TGCGCCAGCAGCTCCGACAGGGGAAGGGAGACCCAGTACTTC
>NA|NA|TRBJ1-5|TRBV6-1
CASSENDVRGYNQPQHF
TGTGCCAGCAGTGAAAACGACGTTCGGGGATACAATCAGCCCCAGCATTTT
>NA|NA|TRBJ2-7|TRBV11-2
CASSWGESYEQYF
TGTGCCAGCTCCTGGGGGGAGTCCTACGAGCAGTACTTC